This is a list of T cell receptor beta chains from one sample in a study of CD8+CD57+ T cells in acquired aplastic anemia. TCRdb itself ran the reads through MiXCR, one entry per CDR3 protein. The sample lists 200,000 to 250,000 distinct CDR3 sequences, approximately 65% seen once, with roughly 61% in the top ten. Input material: sorted CD4+, CD8+, or CD8+CD57+ T cells (not recorded which) from PBMCs. The source of these receptors is a human donor with aplastic anemia. The CDR3 runs from the conserved cysteine through the conserved F or W. The order of the fields is clone size, V gene, D gene, J gene, CDR3 length, CDR3 DNA, CDR3 protein. A D gene is named only where the DNA matches it firmly. Size tells how often a clone was seen (once, few, many) or the class of an expanded clone, and some rows leave it out.

clone_size: once; v_call: TRBV7-9; d_call: -; j_call: TRBJ2-7; cdr3_length: 13; cdr3_nt: TGTGCCAGCAGCTTGTATTGGAACTACGAGCAGTACTTC; cdr3_aa: CASSLYWNYEQYF
clone_size: -; v_call: TRBV25-1; d_call: TRBD1; j_call: TRBJ2-6; cdr3_length: 17; cdr3_nt: TGTGCCAGCAGTGATAAAAACAGGGGCTCTGGGGCCAACGTCCTGACTTTC; cdr3_aa: CASSDKNRGSGANVLTF
clone_size: -; v_call: TRBV20-1; d_call: -; j_call: TRBJ1-1; cdr3_length: 14; cdr3_nt: TGCAGTGCTAGGGTCGGCGCGGTGAACACTGAAGCTTTCTTT; cdr3_aa: CSARVGAVNTEAFF
clone_size: -; v_call: TRBV24-1; d_call: -; j_call: TRBJ1-5; cdr3_length: 14; cdr3_nt: TGTGCCACCAGTGATGGCAAGAGCAATCAGCCCCAGCATTTT; cdr3_aa: CATSDGKSNQPQHF
clone_size: few; v_call: TRBV2; d_call: -; j_call: TRBJ2-7; cdr3_length: 14; cdr3_nt: TGTGCCAGCAGTTACCGGGCGGATGCCTACGAGCAGTACTTC; cdr3_aa: CASSYRADAYEQYF
clone_size: -; v_call: TRBV24-1; d_call: TRBD1; j_call: TRBJ1-2; cdr3_length: 15; cdr3_nt: TGTGCCACCAGTGACACCGGGACAGGGAACTATGGCTACACCTTC; cdr3_aa: CATSDTGTGNYGYTF
clone_size: -; v_call: TRBV20-1; d_call: -; j_call: TRBJ2-7; cdr3_length: 11; cdr3_nt: TGCAGTGCTAGGTCGGGGGACGAGCAGTACTTC; cdr3_aa: CSARSGDEQYF
clone_size: few; v_call: TRBV5-6; d_call: -; j_call: TRBJ2-2; cdr3_length: 16; cdr3_nt: TGTGCCAGCACCCAGGGACTTACCCCTACGAACGGGGAGCTGTTTTTT; cdr3_aa: CASTQGLTPTNGELFF
clone_size: many; v_call: TRBV4-1; d_call: TRBD2; j_call: TRBJ2-3; cdr3_length: 14; cdr3_nt: TGCGCCAGCAGCCAAGCTCTAGCGGTGGATACGCAGTATTTT; cdr3_aa: CASSQALAVDTQYF
clone_size: once; v_call: TRBV2; d_call: -; j_call: TRBJ2-7; cdr3_length: 13; cdr3_nt: TGTGCCAGCAAAAACAGGCCATACTACGAGCAGTACTTC; cdr3_aa: CASKNRPYYEQYF
clone_size: -; v_call: TRBV20-1; d_call: -; j_call: TRBJ1-6; cdr3_length: 15; cdr3_nt: TGCAGTGCACCAGGGGCCCGCTCCTATAATTCACCCCTCCACTTT; cdr3_aa: CSAPGARSYNSPLHF
clone_size: -; v_call: TRBV7-9; d_call: -; j_call: TRBJ2-7; cdr3_length: 12; cdr3_nt: TGTGCCAGCAGTGGTCGAACCTACGAGCAGTACTTC; cdr3_aa: CASSGRTYEQYF
clone_size: -; v_call: TRBV10-3; d_call: TRBD1; j_call: TRBJ2-7; cdr3_length: 16; cdr3_nt: TGTGCCATCAGTGAGTCGATGGGACAGGGCTCCTACGAGCAGTACTTC; cdr3_aa: CAISESMGQGSYEQYF
clone_size: -; v_call: TRBV9; d_call: TRBD2; j_call: TRBJ2-7; cdr3_length: 16; cdr3_nt: TGTGCCAGCAGCGTAGCTTCGGCTAGCGGGGGATACGAGCAGTACTTC; cdr3_aa: CASSVASASGGYEQYF
clone_size: -; v_call: TRBV9; d_call: -; j_call: TRBJ1-1; cdr3_length: 16; cdr3_nt: TGTGCCAGCAGCCTCCGGGACACAAAGCCGAACACTGAAGCTTTCTTT; cdr3_aa: CASSLRDTKPNTEAFF
clone_size: once; v_call: TRBV9; d_call: -; j_call: TRBJ2-1; cdr3_length: 13; cdr3_nt: TGTGCCAGCAGCGCAGGGTTAGGAAATGAGCAGTTCTTC; cdr3_aa: CASSAGLGNEQFF
clone_size: -; v_call: TRBV2; d_call: TRBD1; j_call: TRBJ2-7; cdr3_length: 14; cdr3_nt: TGTGCCACCAGGGGGATGGCTGACGGCTACGAGCAGTACTTC; cdr3_aa: CATRGMADGYEQYF
clone_size: -; v_call: TRBV5-1; d_call: TRBD1; j_call: TRBJ1-2; cdr3_length: 15; cdr3_nt: TGCGCCAGCAGCTGGCGGACAGGGGAAGCCTATGGCTACACCTTC; cdr3_aa: CASSWRTGEAYGYTF
clone_size: -; v_call: TRBV7-2; d_call: -; j_call: TRBJ2-5; cdr3_length: 15; cdr3_nt: TGTGCCAGCAGCCCTGGGGGGTCCAGTCAAGAGACCCAGTACTTC; cdr3_aa: CASSPGGSSQETQYF
clone_size: many; v_call: TRBV19; d_call: -; j_call: TRBJ1-1; cdr3_length: 15; cdr3_nt: TGTGCCAGTAGTACCGGACAGTACATGAACACTGAAGCTTTCTTT; cdr3_aa: CASSTGQYMNTEAFF
clone_size: few; v_call: TRBV7-7; d_call: -; j_call: TRBJ2-5; cdr3_length: 13; cdr3_nt: TGTGCTAGCAGCTTAAATAGGGACGAGACCCAGTACTTC; cdr3_aa: CASSLNRDETQYF
clone_size: -; v_call: TRBV14; d_call: -; j_call: TRBJ1-6; cdr3_length: 13; cdr3_nt: TGTGCCAGCAGCCTTGTTGGAGGAGGACCCCTCCACTTT; cdr3_aa: CASSLVGGGPLHF
clone_size: -; v_call: TRBV2; d_call: TRBD1; j_call: TRBJ1-1; cdr3_length: 12; cdr3_nt: TGTGCCAGTCGGGACAGGGGGACTGAAGCTTTCTTT; cdr3_aa: CASRDRGTEAFF
clone_size: -; v_call: TRBV7-6; d_call: TRBD2; j_call: TRBJ2-1; cdr3_length: 18; cdr3_nt: TGTGCCAGCAGCGTAAGAGGGTTGGCGGGGGGTCTCGACAATGAGCAGTTCTTC; cdr3_aa: CASSVRGLAGGLDNEQFF
clone_size: few; v_call: TRBV20-1; d_call: -; j_call: TRBJ1-5; cdr3_length: 13; cdr3_nt: TGCAGTGCTACAGAGGAGGCGCATCAGCCCCAGCATTTT; cdr3_aa: CSATEEAHQPQHF
clone_size: -; v_call: TRBV5-1; d_call: TRBD2; j_call: TRBJ2-7; cdr3_length: 13; cdr3_nt: TGCGCCAGCAGCTCGGGGGGAATATACGAGCAGTACTTC; cdr3_aa: CASSSGGIYEQYF
clone_size: -; v_call: TRBV7-9; d_call: -; j_call: TRBJ2-7; cdr3_length: 11; cdr3_nt: TGTGCCAGCACTCCTCTAGGCGAGCAGTACTTC; cdr3_aa: CASTPLGEQYF
clone_size: -; v_call: TRBV25-1; d_call: TRBD1; j_call: TRBJ1-1; cdr3_length: 17; cdr3_nt: TGTGCCAGCAGTGAAGGGAGGACAGGGGGCTTATGGACTGAAGCTTTCTTT; cdr3_aa: CASSEGRTGGLWTEAFF
clone_size: many; v_call: TRBV5-8; d_call: -; j_call: TRBJ2-1; cdr3_length: 13; cdr3_nt: TGTGCCAGCAGAGAGGACAGCTACAATGAGCAGTTCTTC; cdr3_aa: CASREDSYNEQFF
clone_size: once; v_call: TRBV7-2; d_call: -; j_call: TRBJ1-1; cdr3_length: 15; cdr3_nt: TGTGCCAGCAGCTTAGTTGGTACATCGAGCACTGAAGCTTTCTTT; cdr3_aa: CASSLVGTSSTEAFF
clone_size: few; v_call: TRBV7-9; d_call: -; j_call: TRBJ1-1; cdr3_length: 17; cdr3_nt: TGTGCCAGCAGCTTTAGCTTTCGACGGACGACGGACACTGAAGCTTTCTTT; cdr3_aa: CASSFSFRRTTDTEAFF
clone_size: -; v_call: TRBV4-1; d_call: -; j_call: TRBJ2-7; cdr3_length: 12; cdr3_nt: TGCGCCAGCAGCCGGGGGGGCGGGAAGCAGTACTTC; cdr3_aa: CASSRGGGKQYF
clone_size: few; v_call: TRBV15; d_call: TRBD1; j_call: TRBJ2-7; cdr3_length: 18; cdr3_nt: TGTGCCACCAGCAGACCATTTCCGGGACAGGGGACCTCCTACGAGCAGTACTTC; cdr3_aa: CATSRPFPGQGTSYEQYF
clone_size: -; v_call: TRBV15; d_call: TRBD1; j_call: TRBJ2-1; cdr3_length: 17; cdr3_nt: TGTGCCACCAGCAGGCTTCTGGGTGGACAGGCCGCCAATGAGCAGTTCTTC; cdr3_aa: CATSRLLGGQAANEQFF
clone_size: few; v_call: TRBV28; d_call: -; j_call: TRBJ1-6; cdr3_length: 15; cdr3_nt: TGTGCCAGCAGGTTACCGGGCGGCTATAATTCACCCCTCCACTTT; cdr3_aa: CASRLPGGYNSPLHF
clone_size: -; v_call: TRBV15; d_call: -; j_call: TRBJ2-3; cdr3_length: 14; cdr3_nt: TGTGCCACCAGCTCGAGGGGTTCAGGAATGGGGCAGTATTTT; cdr3_aa: CATSSRGSGMGQYF
clone_size: few; v_call: TRBV7-6; d_call: -; j_call: TRBJ2-3; cdr3_length: 15; cdr3_nt: TGTGCCAGCAGCTTAGGCGGGACTAGCACAGATACGCAGTATTTT; cdr3_aa: CASSLGGTSTDTQYF
clone_size: -; v_call: TRBV24-1; d_call: -; j_call: TRBJ1-5; cdr3_length: 13; cdr3_nt: TGTGCCACCAGTGTGGCAGGCCTACAGCCCCAGCATTTT; cdr3_aa: CATSVAGLQPQHF
clone_size: -; v_call: TRBV12-3/TRBV12-4; d_call: -; j_call: TRBJ2-3; cdr3_length: 16; cdr3_nt: TGTGCCAGCAGTCCCCCACTAGTGGCGTTTACAGATACGCAGTATTTT; cdr3_aa: CASSPPLVAFTDTQYF
clone_size: -; v_call: TRBV19; d_call: -; j_call: TRBJ1-2; cdr3_length: 17; cdr3_nt: TGTGCCAGTAGTATAGGAGGGTCAGATCGGAGATACTATGGCTACACCTTC; cdr3_aa: CASSIGGSDRRYYGYTF
clone_size: -; v_call: TRBV24-1; d_call: -; j_call: TRBJ2-5; cdr3_length: 15; cdr3_nt: TGTGCCAGCAGTTTTGGCACCCTAGGACGGGAGACCCAGTACTTC; cdr3_aa: CASSFGTLGRETQYF
clone_size: -; v_call: TRBV10-3; d_call: TRBD2; j_call: TRBJ2-1; cdr3_length: 16; cdr3_nt: TGTGCCAGCAGTCGATCTAGCGGGCAAACCTACAATGAGCAGTTCTTC; cdr3_aa: CASSRSSGQTYNEQFF
clone_size: -; v_call: TRBV7-6; d_call: TRBD2; j_call: TRBJ2-1; cdr3_length: 15; cdr3_nt: TGTGCCAGCAGCTCTGGACTAGCGGGGAACAATGAGCAGTTCTTC; cdr3_aa: CASSSGLAGNNEQFF
clone_size: -; v_call: TRBV7-3; d_call: TRBD1; j_call: TRBJ2-5; cdr3_length: 14; cdr3_nt: TGTGCCAGCAGCGAACAGGGGACGGAAGAGACCCAGTACTTC; cdr3_aa: CASSEQGTEETQYF
clone_size: few; v_call: TRBV2; d_call: -; j_call: TRBJ1-2; cdr3_length: 15; cdr3_nt: TGTGCCAGCAGTCGGACAGAACCCTCTAACTATGGCTACACCTTC; cdr3_aa: CASSRTEPSNYGYTF
clone_size: -; v_call: TRBV24-1; d_call: TRBD2; j_call: TRBJ2-1; cdr3_length: 16; cdr3_nt: TGTGCCACCAGTGGGGGGGGGTCCTTATTCCGCCATGAGCAGTTCTTC; cdr3_aa: CATSGGGSLFRHEQFF
clone_size: -; v_call: TRBV5-6; d_call: -; j_call: TRBJ2-5; cdr3_length: 13; cdr3_nt: TGTGCCAGCAGCTTGTGGTTGCTTGAGACCCAGTACTTC; cdr3_aa: CASSLWLLETQYF
clone_size: -; v_call: TRBV5-1; d_call: -; j_call: TRBJ2-2; cdr3_length: 15; cdr3_nt: TGCGCCAGCAGCTTGGATTGGGGAAACACCGGGGAGCTGTTTTTT; cdr3_aa: CASSLDWGNTGELFF
clone_size: -; v_call: TRBV19; d_call: -; j_call: TRBJ2-7; cdr3_length: 14; cdr3_nt: TGTGCCAGTCATACAAGGAGACCGACCTACGAGCAGTACTTC; cdr3_aa: CASHTRRPTYEQYF
clone_size: -; v_call: TRBV10-3; d_call: -; j_call: TRBJ2-7; cdr3_length: 11; cdr3_nt: TGTGCCATCAGCGGCCAAGACGAGCAGTACTTC; cdr3_aa: CAISGQDEQYF
clone_size: -; v_call: TRBV7-8; d_call: -; j_call: TRBJ1-4; cdr3_length: 14; cdr3_nt: TGTGCCAGCAGCCCCCGCCTTTCCTCCGGGACGCTGTTTTTT; cdr3_aa: CASSPRLSSGTLFF
clone_size: -; v_call: TRBV7-3; d_call: -; j_call: TRBJ2-1; cdr3_length: 12; cdr3_nt: TGTGCCATTTACAACTCCTACAATGAGCAGTTCTTC; cdr3_aa: CAIYNSYNEQFF
clone_size: -; v_call: TRBV19; d_call: -; j_call: TRBJ2-7; cdr3_length: 13; cdr3_nt: TGTGCCAGTAGTACCTCACAGGGCTACGAGCAGTACTTC; cdr3_aa: CASSTSQGYEQYF
clone_size: -; v_call: TRBV7-3; d_call: -; j_call: TRBJ1-2; cdr3_length: 14; cdr3_nt: TGTGCCAGCAGCTTACCAGGGGCACGGAGGGGCTACACCTTC; cdr3_aa: CASSLPGARRGYTF
clone_size: many; v_call: TRBV2; d_call: -; j_call: TRBJ2-3; cdr3_length: 13; cdr3_nt: TGTGCCAGCAGTGGCTGGGCAGCAGATACGCAGTATTTT; cdr3_aa: CASSGWAADTQYF
clone_size: -; v_call: TRBV2; d_call: -; j_call: TRBJ1-5; cdr3_length: 19; cdr3_nt: TGTGCCAGCACCGGACCCACCCCGGACAATGAGCAGGGCGAACAGCCCCAGCATTTT; cdr3_aa: CASTGPTPDNEQGEQPQHF
clone_size: -; v_call: TRBV14; d_call: -; j_call: TRBJ1-6; cdr3_length: 14; cdr3_nt: TGTGCCAGCAGCCAAGTGCCAGGGGATTCACCCCTCCACTTT; cdr3_aa: CASSQVPGDSPLHF
clone_size: -; v_call: TRBV20-1; d_call: -; j_call: TRBJ2-3; cdr3_length: 15; cdr3_nt: TGCAGTGCTTTGAGGGGGGGACGAGGCACAGATACGCAGTATTTT; cdr3_aa: CSALRGGRGTDTQYF
clone_size: -; v_call: TRBV7-6; d_call: TRBD1; j_call: TRBJ1-4; cdr3_length: 16; cdr3_nt: TGTGCCAGCAGCTCCGTTTTACGGACAGGGGACGAAAAACTGTTTTTT; cdr3_aa: CASSSVLRTGDEKLFF